A selection of T cell receptor beta chains follows, all from one sample in a study of shared clonotypes between healthy human individuals. Only in-frame clones appear in the TCRdb table, and some are missing; sequencing was by immunoSEQ multiplex PCR. The table records approximately 810,000 clones, over 90% of them present only once. Material: naive CD8+ T cells sorted from blood. These receptors all stem from a man aged 25-40 years in good health. Both conserved end residues are part of each CDR3.

J gene	V gene	CDR3 protein
TRBJ2-7	TRBV27	CASSLGQVNYEQYF
TRBJ2-3	TRBV7-9	CASSRPTGTRTDTQYF
TRBJ1-1	TRBV19	CASSLQGTTEAFF
TRBJ2-1	TRBV2	CASSPPGTSLYNEQFF
TRBJ2-7	TRBV5-6	CASSLGGGTYEQYF
TRBJ2-3	TRBV9	CASGTGAQYF
TRBJ2-1	TRBV5-6	CASRNPQGAPYNEQFF
TRBJ1-3	TRBV11-2	CASSPSGNTIYF
TRBJ2-7	TRBV5-1	CASSTGTSGSSYEQYF
TRBJ2-7	TRBV6-1	CASSERTILYEQYF
TRBJ1-5	TRBV7-8	CASSPGGQPQHF
TRBJ2-7	TRBV25-1	CASSESTSGRRVEQYF
TRBJ2-1	TRBV7-9	CASSLDFNNEQFF
TRBJ2-7	TRBV27	CASSYRGQAYEQYF
TRBJ2-2	TRBV6-4	CASRREHLSNTGELFF
TRBJ2-7	TRBV13	CASSLNGRAYEQYF
TRBJ2-7	TRBV9	CASSAQSSRRDIFYEQYF
TRBJ2-7	TRBV9	CASSAGTRLYEQYF
TRBJ2-7	TRBV10-2	CASSEEFPGGSYEQYF
TRBJ1-1	TRBV29-1	CSVVAAFGAFF
TRBJ2-5	TRBV7-6	CASSGGPLAAETQYF
TRBJ2-3	TRBV15	CATRLLDLTDTQYF
TRBJ2-5	TRBV7-3	CASSLRVPGETQYF
TRBJ2-1	TRBV7-9	CASSWTSGVNEQFF
TRBJ2-7	TRBV4-1	CASSQDQGQGYEQYF
TRBJ1-2	TRBV28	CASTLGEYGYTF
TRBJ1-5	TRBV28	CASTKVGGAGQPQHF
TRBJ2-3	TRBV2	CASSERSHTDTQYF
TRBJ2-1	TRBV4-3	CASSQDYPSSAGSYNEQFF
TRBJ2-1	TRBV10-3	CAISGRLGLAGGPGNEQFF
TRBJ2-3	TRBV6-5	CASSYPRQGDTDTQYF
TRBJ2-4	TRBV18	CASSPSSFQVIAKNIQYF
TRBJ2-1	TRBV7-9	CASRPSDRGRVNEQFF
TRBJ2-1	TRBV7-9	CASSTTRLPGIENNEQFF
TRBJ2-5	TRBV9	CASSPAGTGDLETQYF
TRBJ2-7	TRBV7-9	CASSFGASYEQYF
TRBJ2-7	TRBV27	CASSRGRSSYEQYF
TRBJ2-7	TRBV5-5	CASSLQVHPENHYEQYF
TRBJ1-1	TRBV6-6	CASKGATEAFF
TRBJ2-7	TRBV11-2	CASSWTDSYEQYF
TRBJ2-7	TRBV27	CASRSNGGRFLYEQYF
TRBJ2-3	TRBV6-5	CASSTGTTRIDTQYF
TRBJ2-2	TRBV7-9	CASSLWDGELFF
TRBJ2-7	TRBV28	CASSFPSYEQYF
TRBJ1-4	TRBV7-2	CASSFGTTPTNEKLFF
TRBJ2-5	TRBV7-9	CAVPREQETQYF
TRBJ2-1	TRBV12-5	CASGAGAFNEQFF
TRBJ2-5	TRBV29-1	CSVRQETQYF
TRBJ2-7	TRBV27	CASTVGSGGEQYF
TRBJ1-3	TRBV29-1	CSVGNRSGNTIYF
TRBJ2-5	TRBV28	CASRSFAAAGETQYF
TRBJ2-7	TRBV19	CASSIVAAYEQYF
TRBJ1-2	TRBV14	CASSVTGRNYGYTF
TRBJ1-1	TRBV27	CASKPTENTEAFF
TRBJ2-7	TRBV27	CASGRTSGYEQYF
TRBJ2-7	TRBV7-3	CASSPSGSSYEQYF
TRBJ2-3	TRBV30	CAWSAGLAGFTDTQYF
TRBJ2-7	TRBV30	CAWSVDRGSKYEQYF
TRBJ2-1	TRBV2	CASRKSGRGYEQFF